Listed here is a single T cell receptor beta chain. Its matching antigen is unknown. These data originate in a study of persistence of HIV-infected CD4 T cells. This was the immunoSEQ version 4 assay in survey mode. The repertoire was sequenced with immunoSEQ multiplex PCR; TCRdb's copy has only in-frame clones and lacks some. This table has more than 30,000 clones, 82% appearing once. Cells were stimulated with overlapping HIV-1 Gag 15-mer peptides. Memory cells lacking CD40L and CD69 with high CD45RO were sorted. This CDR3 is built from 15 residues. V lost 4 bases to trimming and J lost 0 bases, with 10 bases between them. Per germline, CDR1 LGHDT and CDR2 YNNKEL (reference sequence). Study results and caveats: Degenerate expanded CDR3beta sequences were enriched among CMV- and Gag-responding cells. The rare CMV-responding cells with HIV-1 proviruses were not separately TCR-sequenced. CMV- and Gag-responding cells had lower TCRbeta richness than CD3/CD28-responding cells.

The chain combines TRBV3-1 (or the pseudogene TRBV3-2) with TRBJ2-1, with D perhaps given as TRBD1 or TRBD2 (6 bases each). The clonotype originates from an adult woman with HIV who was CMV-seropositive. This specimen was CD4+ T cells sorted from PBMCs after approximately 19-hour stimulation, taken from a patient who received antiretroviral therapy. For the CDR3, the DNA is TGTGCCAGCAGCCTCGGGGGCCTCTCCTACAATGAGCAGTTCTTC. Translation gives CASSLGGLSYNEQFF.